This TCR beta chain was identified during a study of shared clonotypes between healthy human individuals. Assay used: immunoSEQ multiplex PCR; TCRdb lists only in-frame clones, some missing. The table records under 2.5 million clones, under 95% of them present only once. Study conclusions and caveats: Sampling was confined to blood; repertoires within tissues likely differ. Among non-shared clonotypes, generation probabilities were lower than among those shared by all four donors. Richness estimates generally favored naive over memory subsets.

This clone was found a few times. Its antigen is undetermined. This clonotype originated in a man aged 18 to 30 in good health. Some clones in this sample may be carry-over from other donors' samples. Sequencing was carried out using naive CD4+ T cells from PBMCs. Indicated subset: CD45RA+ positively selected.

The CDR3 DNA sequence: TGTGCCAGCAGCTCCCGCCCATGGGAGACGACCTACACCTTC. It translates to CASSSRPWETTYTF. The chain uses TRBV7-2 and TRBJ1-2; D call uncertain. Trimming shortened V by 4 bases and J by 10 bases, and 19 bases separated the two germline ends. Germline V gives CDR1 SGHTA, CDR2 FQGNSA. This CDR3 is 14 amino acids long.